One sample yielded the 5 T cell receptor beta chains listed below, sequenced in a study of blood T cell repertoires in COVID-19. Data came from immunoSEQ multiplex PCR; TCRdb stores just in-frame clones and leaves some out. The table lists about 480,000 clones, approximately 87% of them singletons. The sequenced sample consisted of PBMCs or T cells enriched from blood (not recorded which). The receptors were sampled from a woman aged 40 to 50 who had recovered from COVID-19.

The chain couples TRBV5-6 to TRBJ2-1; D is uncertain. Germline CDR1 SGHDT, CDR2 YYEEEE. The CDR3 has 12 amino acids. Trimming stripped 2 bases from V and 9 bases from J, with 9 bases between. As DNA, the CDR3 is TGTGCCAGCAGCTTCGAAGCGAGTGAGCAGTTCTTC. Protein: CASSFEASEQFF.

This chain joins TRBV11-3 and TRBJ1-1, with 7 bases lining up with TRBD1. V lost 4 bases to trimming and J lost 4 bases; unmatched junction nucleotides: 6. CDR1 and CDR2 from the germline V gene are SGHNT and YENEEA. The CDR3 runs to 14 residues. CDR3 residues: CASSYNRGGTEAFF. CDR3 DNA: TGTGCCAGCAGCTACAACAGGGGTGGCACTGAAGCTTTCTTT.

The V and J genes are TRBV6-2 or TRBV6-3 and TRBJ2-1; 8 positions match TRBD1. CDR1 and CDR2 (germline): MNHEY, SVGEGT. Unmatched junction bases numbered 6, after V lost 0 bases and J lost 8 bases. The CDR3 is 15 amino acids. The CDR3 bases are TGTGCCAGCAGTTACTCAATCGAGGGACAGGATGAGCAGTTCTTC. This translates into CASSYSIEGQDEQFF.

The chain carries TRBV28 and TRBJ2-7; TRBD2 might be the D (5 bases). Germline V gene lookup returns CDR1 MDHEN and CDR2 SYDVKM. Trimming stripped 8 bases from V and 2 bases from J, with 13 bases between. This CDR3 spans 13 amino acids. This chain's CDR3 is CASVNGNTYEQYF. CDR3 coding DNA: TGTGCCAGCGTTAACGGGAATACCTACGAGCAGTACTTC. The full variable domain, rest sourced from reference TRBV28 and TRBJ2-7, is DVKVTQSSRYLVKRTGEKVFLECVQDMDHENMFWYRQDPGLGLRLIYFSYDVKMKEKGDIPEGYSVSREKKERFSLILESASTNQTSMYLCASVNGNTYEQYFGPGTRLTVT.

The chain recombines TRBV5-1 with TRBJ2-3, with TRBD2 as a possible D gene (5 bases). Germline CDR1 SGHRS, CDR2 YFSETQ. The CDR3 is made up of 17 amino acids. Trimming took 1 base from V and 0 from J, leaving 15 bases between them. In DNA, the CDR3 is TGCGCCAGCAGCTTGCTCGGGGTGGTAACTAGCACAGATACGCAGTATTTT. Its translation: CASSLLGVVTSTDTQYF. The whole variable domain, filled in from reference TRBV5-1 and TRBJ2-3, reads KAGVTQTPRYLIKTRGQQVTLSCSPISGHRSVSWYQQTPGQGLQFLFEYFSETQRNKGNFPGRFSGRQFSNSRSEMNVSTLELGDSALYLCASSLLGVVTSTDTQYFGPGTRLTVL.